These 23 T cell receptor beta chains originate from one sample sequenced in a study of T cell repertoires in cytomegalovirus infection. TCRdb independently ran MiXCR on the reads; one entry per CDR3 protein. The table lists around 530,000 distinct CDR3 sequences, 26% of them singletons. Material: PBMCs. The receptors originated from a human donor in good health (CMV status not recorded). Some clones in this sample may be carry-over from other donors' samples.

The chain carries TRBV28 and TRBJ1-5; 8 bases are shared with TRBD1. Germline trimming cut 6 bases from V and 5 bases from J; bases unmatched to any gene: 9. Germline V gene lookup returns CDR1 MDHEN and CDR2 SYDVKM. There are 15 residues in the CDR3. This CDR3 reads CASSIVRGLDQPQHF. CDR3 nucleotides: TGTGCCAGCAGCATTGTCAGGGGGCTGGATCAGCCCCAGCATTTT.

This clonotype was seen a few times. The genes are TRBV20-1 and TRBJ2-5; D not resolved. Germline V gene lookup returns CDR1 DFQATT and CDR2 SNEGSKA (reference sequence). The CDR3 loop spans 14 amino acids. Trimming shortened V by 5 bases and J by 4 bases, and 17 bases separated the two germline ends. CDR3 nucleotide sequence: TGCAGTGCTTATTTGCCCCTTAGAGGAGAGACCCAGTACTTC. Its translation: CSAYLPLRGETQYF.

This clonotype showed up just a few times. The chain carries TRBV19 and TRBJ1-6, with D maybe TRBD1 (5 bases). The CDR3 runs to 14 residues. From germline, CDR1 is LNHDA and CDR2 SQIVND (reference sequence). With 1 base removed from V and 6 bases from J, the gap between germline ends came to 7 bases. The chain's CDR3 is CASSIGGSNSPLHF. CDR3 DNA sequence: TGTGCCAGTAGTATAGGGGGCTCTAATTCACCCCTCCACTTT.

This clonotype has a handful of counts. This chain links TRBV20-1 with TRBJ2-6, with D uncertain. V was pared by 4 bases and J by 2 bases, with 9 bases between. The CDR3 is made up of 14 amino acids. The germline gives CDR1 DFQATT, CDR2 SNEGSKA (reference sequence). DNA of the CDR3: TGCAGTGCTACCCCAGGTGCTGGGGCCAACGTCCTGACTTTC. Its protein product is CSATPGAGANVLTF.

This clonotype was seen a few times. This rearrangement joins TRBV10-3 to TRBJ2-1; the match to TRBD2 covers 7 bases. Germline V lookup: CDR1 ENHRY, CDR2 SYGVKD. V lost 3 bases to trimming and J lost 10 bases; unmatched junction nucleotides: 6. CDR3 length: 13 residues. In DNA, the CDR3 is TGTGCCATCAGTGACCGGAAGGGAGGGGAGCAGTTCTTC. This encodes CAISDRKGGEQFF.

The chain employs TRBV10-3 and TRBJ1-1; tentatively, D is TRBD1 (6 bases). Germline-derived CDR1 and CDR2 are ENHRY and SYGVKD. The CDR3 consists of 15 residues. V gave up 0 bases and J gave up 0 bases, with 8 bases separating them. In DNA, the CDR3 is TGTGCCATCAGTGAGTCGAGGGGGGTGAACACTGAAGCTTTCTTT. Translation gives CAISESRGVNTEAFF.

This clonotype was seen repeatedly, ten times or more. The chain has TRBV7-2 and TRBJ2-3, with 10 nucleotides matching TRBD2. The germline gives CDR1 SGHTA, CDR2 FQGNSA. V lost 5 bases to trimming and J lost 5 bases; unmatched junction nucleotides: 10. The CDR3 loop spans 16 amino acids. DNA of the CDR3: TGTGCCAGCAGCCCGCGGGGAGCGGGAGGGGGAGATACGCAGTATTTT. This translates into CASSPRGAGGGDTQYF.

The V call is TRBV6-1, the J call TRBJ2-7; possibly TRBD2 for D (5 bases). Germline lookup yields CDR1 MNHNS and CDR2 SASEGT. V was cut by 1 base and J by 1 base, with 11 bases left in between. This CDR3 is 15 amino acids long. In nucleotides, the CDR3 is TGTGCCAGCAGTGAAGGTTTCCTAGCATCCTACGAGCAGTACTTC. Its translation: CASSEGFLASYEQYF.

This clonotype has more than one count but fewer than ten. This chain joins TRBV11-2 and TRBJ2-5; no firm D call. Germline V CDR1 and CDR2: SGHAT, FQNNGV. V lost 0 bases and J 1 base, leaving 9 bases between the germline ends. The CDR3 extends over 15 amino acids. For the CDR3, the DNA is TGTGCCAGCAGCTTAGATCCTGTCTTCCAAGAGACCCAGTACTTC. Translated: CASSLDPVFQETQYF.

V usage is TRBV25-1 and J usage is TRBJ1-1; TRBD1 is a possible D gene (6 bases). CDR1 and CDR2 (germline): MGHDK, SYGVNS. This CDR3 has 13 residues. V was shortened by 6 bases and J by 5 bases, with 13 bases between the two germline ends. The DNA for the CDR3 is TGTGCCAGCAGCGGGGGCTGGGGAACTGAAGCTTTCTTT. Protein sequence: CASSGGWGTEAFF.

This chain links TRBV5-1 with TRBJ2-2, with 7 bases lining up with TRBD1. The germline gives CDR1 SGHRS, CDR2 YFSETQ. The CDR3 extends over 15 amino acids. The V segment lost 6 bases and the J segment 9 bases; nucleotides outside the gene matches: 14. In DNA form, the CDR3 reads TGCGCCAGCACCCCACGGACAGGCCAAGACCGGGAGCTGTTTTTT. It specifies CASTPRTGQDRELFF.

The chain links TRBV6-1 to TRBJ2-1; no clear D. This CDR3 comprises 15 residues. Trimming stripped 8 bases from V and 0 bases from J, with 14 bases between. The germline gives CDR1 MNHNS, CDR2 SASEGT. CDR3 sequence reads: CASWVGADSYNEQFF. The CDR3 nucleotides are TGTGCCAGCTGGGTTGGCGCCGACTCCTACAATGAGCAGTTCTTC.

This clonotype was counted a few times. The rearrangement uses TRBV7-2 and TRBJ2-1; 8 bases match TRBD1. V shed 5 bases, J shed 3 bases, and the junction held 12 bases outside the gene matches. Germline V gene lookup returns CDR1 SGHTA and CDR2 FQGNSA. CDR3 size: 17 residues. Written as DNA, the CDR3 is TGTGCCAGCAGCCCCACGAGGGACAGGTCTTACTACAATGAGCAGTTCTTC. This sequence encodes CASSPTRDRSYYNEQFF.

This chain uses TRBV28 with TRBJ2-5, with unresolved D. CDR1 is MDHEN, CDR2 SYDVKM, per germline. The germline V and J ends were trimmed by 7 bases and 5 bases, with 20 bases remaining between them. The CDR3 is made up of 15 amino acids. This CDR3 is CASMSASQVRETQYF. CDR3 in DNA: TGTGCCAGCATGAGCGCATCTCAGGTACGGGAGACCCAGTACTTC.

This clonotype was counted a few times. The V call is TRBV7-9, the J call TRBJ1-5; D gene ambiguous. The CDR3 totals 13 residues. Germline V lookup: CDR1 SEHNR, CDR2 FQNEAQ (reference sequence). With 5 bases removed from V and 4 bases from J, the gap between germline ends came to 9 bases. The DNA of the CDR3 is TGTGCCAGCAGCCACGGAGTTAATCAGCCCCAGCATTTT. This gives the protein CASSHGVNQPQHF.

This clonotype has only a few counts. In nucleotides, the CDR3 is TGCGCCAGCAGCCAAGTCAACAGGGAGAACACTGAAGCTTTCTTT. This sequence encodes CASSQVNRENTEAFF. The chain joins TRBV4-3 to TRBJ1-1; tentatively, D is TRBD1 (6 bases). Germline CDR1 reads LGHNA; CDR2 reads YSLEER. V was clipped by 1 base and J by 1 base, with 10 bases between them. This CDR3 contains 15 residues.

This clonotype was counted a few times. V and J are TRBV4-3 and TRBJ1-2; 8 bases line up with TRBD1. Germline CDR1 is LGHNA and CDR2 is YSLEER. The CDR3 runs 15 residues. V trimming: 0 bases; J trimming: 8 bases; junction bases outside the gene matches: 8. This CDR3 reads CASSQDVQGAGGYTF. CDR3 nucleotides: TGCGCCAGCAGCCAAGATGTTCAGGGGGCGGGGGGCTACACCTTC.

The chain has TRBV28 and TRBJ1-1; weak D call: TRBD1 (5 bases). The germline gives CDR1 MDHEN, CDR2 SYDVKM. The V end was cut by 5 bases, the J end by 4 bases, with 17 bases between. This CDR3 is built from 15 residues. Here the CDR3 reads CASSPGNGGGTEAFF. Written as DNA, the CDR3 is TGTGCCAGCAGTCCGGGGAACGGTGGGGGCACTGAAGCTTTCTTT.

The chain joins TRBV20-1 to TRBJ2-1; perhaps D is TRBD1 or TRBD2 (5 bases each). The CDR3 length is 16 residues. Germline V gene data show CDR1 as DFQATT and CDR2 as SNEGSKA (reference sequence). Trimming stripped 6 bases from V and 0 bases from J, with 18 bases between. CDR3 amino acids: CSAESAGADSYNEQFF. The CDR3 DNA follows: TGCAGTGCCGAATCGGCCGGGGCCGACTCCTACAATGAGCAGTTCTTC.

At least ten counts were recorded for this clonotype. The CDR3 region has the DNA TGTGCCAGCAGTCTCCTTACGGGACTACAAATTCCCATCCAGCCCACAGATACGCAGTATTTT. Encoded protein: CASSLLTGLQIPIQPTDTQYF. J is TRBJ2-3 and V is TRBV12-3 or TRBV12-4; 7 nucleotides line up with TRBD2. The CDR3 has 21 residues. V was pared by 5 bases and J by 2 bases, with 25 bases of the junction left unmatched.

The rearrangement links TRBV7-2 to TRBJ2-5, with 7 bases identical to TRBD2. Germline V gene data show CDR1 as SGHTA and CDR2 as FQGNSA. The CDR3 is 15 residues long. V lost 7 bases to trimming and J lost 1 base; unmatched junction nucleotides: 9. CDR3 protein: CASIRQWGGQETQYF. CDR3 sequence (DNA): TGTGCCAGCATTAGACAATGGGGGGGCCAAGAGACCCAGTACTTC.

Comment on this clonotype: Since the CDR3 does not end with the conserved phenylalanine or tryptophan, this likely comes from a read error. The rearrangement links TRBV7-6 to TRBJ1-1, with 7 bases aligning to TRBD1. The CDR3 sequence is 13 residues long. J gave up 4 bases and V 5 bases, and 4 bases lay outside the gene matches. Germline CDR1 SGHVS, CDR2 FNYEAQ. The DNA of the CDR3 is TGTGCCAGCAGCCGAGGGACAGTCACTGAAGCTTTCTCT. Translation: CASSRGTVTEAFS.

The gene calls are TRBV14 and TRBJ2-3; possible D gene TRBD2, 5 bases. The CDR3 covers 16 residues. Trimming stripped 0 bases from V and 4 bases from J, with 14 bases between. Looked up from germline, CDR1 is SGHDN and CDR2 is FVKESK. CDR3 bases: TGTGCCAGCAGCCAAGATTTGGGGAGTAGCGCAGATACGCAGTATTTT. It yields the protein CASSQDLGSSADTQYF.